The 27 T cell receptor beta chains below were found in one sample sequenced in a study of blood T cell repertoires in COVID-19. The data were produced by immunoSEQ multiplex PCR, yet TCRdb's version contains in-frame clones alone and is incomplete. This table holds 150,000 to 200,000 clones, approximately 79% found once. The sequenced sample was PBMCs or T cells enriched from blood (not recorded which). The receptor set was obtained from a woman aged 70 to 79 in a cohort exposed to, infected with or recovered from COVID-19 (not recorded which).

This chain joins TRBV9 and TRBJ2-7; possibly TRBD2 for D (6 bases). The CDR3 is 14 residues long. The V gene lost 4 bases and the J gene lost 0 bases, with 11 bases spanning the gap. CDR1 and CDR2 from the germline V gene are SGDLS and YYNGEE. CDR3 sequence reads: CASSPQTSSYEQYF. The CDR3 DNA follows: TGTGCCAGCAGCCCCCAGACTAGCTCCTACGAGCAGTACTTC.

CDR3 sequence reads: CSATGNEQFF. For the CDR3, the DNA is TGCAGTGCTACAGGAAATGAGCAGTTCTTC. The chain has TRBV20-1 and TRBJ2-1, with D hard to call. Germline V gives CDR1 DFQATT, CDR2 SNEGSKA (reference sequence). V lost 4 bases and J lost 7, with 5 bases in between. The CDR3 covers 10 residues.

DNA for the CDR3: TGCGCCAGCAGCTTGGCGGTACAGGGGTATCAAGAGACCCAGTACTTC. Its translation: CASSLAVQGYQETQYF. The chain joins TRBV5-1 to TRBJ2-5, with 7 nucleotides matching TRBD1. CDR3 size: 16 residues. Germline CDR1 reads SGHRS; CDR2 reads YFSETQ. V gave up 0 bases and J gave up 2 bases; unmatched junction bases: 7.

The chain couples TRBV28 to TRBJ1-6; 7 positions agree with TRBD1. Germline-derived CDR1 and CDR2 are MDHEN and SYDVKM. The CDR3 consists of 18 residues. J gave up 5 bases and V 6 bases, and 16 bases lay outside the gene matches. The CDR3 bases are TGTGCCAGCAGGACCGCGGTAGGGGGCATTGATCATAATTCACCCCTCCACTTT. This encodes CASRTAVGGIDHNSPLHF.

This clone was seen only a few times. This rearrangement joins TRBV7-9 to TRBJ2-7; TRBD2 aligns across 13 bases. Germline trimming cut 4 bases from V and 7 bases from J; bases unmatched to any gene: 10. Germline values: CDR1 SEHNR, CDR2 FQNEAQ (reference sequence). This CDR3 has 16 residues. CDR3 nucleotides: TGTGCCAGCAGCTCCGGACTAGCGGGAGTCTTGGGAGAGCAGTACTTC. It is translated as CASSSGLAGVLGEQYF.

J is TRBJ2-7 and V is TRBV11-2; TRBD2 agrees at 10 bases. J was trimmed by 1 base and V by 5 bases; bases with no gene match: 5. The CDR3 is 15 residues long. Germline CDR1 reads SGHAT; CDR2 reads FQNNGV. The CDR3 DNA follows: TGTGCCAGCAGCGATGCTAGCGGGAGTTCCTACGAGCAGTACTTC. Its protein is CASSDASGSSYEQYF.

This clone was counted between two and nine times. For the CDR3, the DNA is TGTGCCATCAGTGAGTCTGGTAGCGGGGGCTCCAATGAGCAGTTCTTC. Its translation: CAISESGSGGSNEQFF. The V and J genes are TRBV10-3 and TRBJ2-1, with 9 nucleotides matching TRBD2. The CDR3 contains 16 residues. Germline lookup yields CDR1 ENHRY and CDR2 SYGVKD. V gave up 0 bases and J gave up 6 bases; unmatched junction bases: 6.

The chain carries TRBV7-9 and TRBJ2-1, with 10 positions matching TRBD1. This CDR3 contains 18 residues. The ends lost 5 bases at V and 4 bases at J; junction bases unmatched: 14. Germline lookup yields CDR1 SEHNR and CDR2 FQNEAQ (reference sequence). The CDR3 loop is CASSPKLVTGGLYNEQFF. The CDR3 DNA is TGTGCCAGCAGCCCCAAACTCGTGACAGGGGGCCTATACAATGAGCAGTTCTTC. Variable domain in full (rest from reference TRBV7-9 and TRBJ2-1): DTGVSQNPRHKITKRGQNVTFRCDPISEHNRLYWYRQTLGQGPEFLTYFQNEAQLEKSRLLSDRFSAERPKGSFSTLEIQRTEQGDSAMYLCASSPKLVTGGLYNEQFFGPGTRLTVL.

This rearrangement joins TRBV28 to TRBJ1-2; unclear D gene. CDR3 length: 12 residues. Trimming pared 4 bases from V and 2 bases from J, leaving 5 bases between. From germline, CDR1 is MDHEN and CDR2 SYDVKM. CDR3 amino acids: CASSSPNYGYTF. The CDR3 DNA reads as TGTGCCAGCAGTTCCCCAAACTATGGCTACACCTTC.

The CDR3 spells CASSLVGLLEQFF. For the CDR3, the DNA is TGTGCCAGCAGTTTAGTGGGACTCCTTGAGCAGTTCTTC. The J gene is TRBJ2-1, the V gene TRBV12-3 or TRBV12-4; D possibly corresponds to TRBD2 (6 bases). The CDR3 is 13 amino acids. V lost 1 base and J 9 bases, leaving 10 bases between the germline ends.

The chain uses TRBV2 and TRBJ2-7; D is perhaps TRBD2 (5 bases). CDR1 and CDR2 from the germline V gene are SNHLY and FYNNEI. The CDR3 totals 14 residues. V was pared by 10 bases and J by 1 base, with 17 bases between. This CDR3 is CATRPGIESYEQYF. The CDR3 DNA follows: TGTGCCACCAGACCGGGAATCGAGTCCTACGAGCAGTACTTC.

The chain recombines TRBV5-6 with TRBJ1-4; the D gene is possibly TRBD1 (6 bases). This CDR3 is 16 amino acids long. Germline CDR1 is SGHDT and CDR2 is YYEEEE. V lost 4 bases and J lost 6, with 19 bases in between. CDR3 in amino acids: CASSKITGSSHEKLFF. The CDR3 DNA sequence: TGTGCCAGCAGCAAAATAACAGGGAGCTCGCATGAAAAACTGTTTTTT. The full variable domain, with the rest looked up from reference TRBV5-6 and TRBJ1-4, is DAGVTQSPTHLIKTRGQQVTLRCSPKSGHDTVSWYQQALGQGPQFIFQYYEEEERQRGNFPDRFSGHQFPNYSSELNVNALLLGDSALYLCASSKITGSSHEKLFFGSGTQLSVL.

The chain joins TRBV6-2 or TRBV6-3 to TRBJ2-3; a possible D gene is TRBD2 (6 bases). Looked up from germline, CDR1 is MNHEY and CDR2 is SVGEGT. V shed 2 bases and J shed 2 bases, with 11 bases lying between them. This CDR3 is built from 15 residues. CDR3 coding DNA: TGTGCCAGCAGTTACGCCGGGAGATACACAGATACGCAGTATTTT. This gives the protein CASSYAGRYTDTQYF.

This rearrangement joins TRBV7-2 to TRBJ1-2, with no clear D. The germline gives CDR1 SGHTA, CDR2 FQGNSA. Trimming stripped 2 bases from V and 8 bases from J, with 9 bases between. The CDR3 extends over 12 amino acids. CDR3 in amino acids: CASSLPPGGYTF. The DNA for the CDR3 is TGTGCCAGCAGCTTACCCCCCGGGGGCTACACCTTC. The full variable domain, rest sourced from reference TRBV7-2 and TRBJ1-2, is GAGVSQSPSNKVTEKGKDVELRCDPISGHTALYWYRQSLGQGLEFLIYFQGNSAPDKSGLPSDRFSAERTGGSVSTLTIQRTQQEDSAVYLCASSLPPGGYTFGSGTRLTVV.

V and J are TRBV27 and TRBJ1-5, with 9 bases lining up with TRBD1. CDR3 size: 16 residues. Unmatched junction bases numbered 7, after V lost 7 bases and J lost 0 bases. The germline gives CDR1 MNHEY, CDR2 SMNVEV (reference sequence). Written as DNA, the CDR3 is TGTGCCAGCAAGGACAGGGGAGGGTATAGCAATCAGCCCCAGCATTTT. It is translated as CASKDRGGYSNQPQHF.

This sequence joins TRBV4-3 and TRBJ2-7; possible D gene TRBD2, 5 bases. Trimming pared 4 bases from V and 6 bases from J, leaving 13 bases between. Germline V gene lookup returns CDR1 LGHNA and CDR2 YSLEER. The CDR3 has 13 residues. The DNA of the CDR3 is TGCGCCAGCAGCCCAACCCCGGGGAGCGAGCAGTACTTC. Amino acid sequence: CASSPTPGSEQYF.

This clone was found a few times. The rearrangement joins TRBV10-1 to TRBJ2-7; D is ambiguous. CDR3 length equals 11 residues. Germline V lookup: CDR1 WNHNN, CDR2 SYGVQD (reference sequence). V lost 6 bases and J lost 7, with 10 bases in between. CDR3 region: CASSDAREQYF. The DNA of the CDR3 is TGCGCCAGCAGCGATGCGAGGGAGCAGTACTTC.

Note on this clone: One end of the junction does not line up with germline, which may come from a read error. The gene calls are TRBV28 and TRBJ2-7; the D gene is possibly TRBD1 (6 bases). The germline gives CDR1 MDHEN, CDR2 SYDVKM. This CDR3 spans 14 amino acids. The CDR3 DNA sequence: TGTGCCAGCAGTTTATTAGGGGGATCCTACGGGCAGTACTTC. It translates to CASSLLGGSYGQYF.

The chain is built from TRBV11-3 and TRBJ2-1; 8 bases are shared with TRBD2. V lost 8 bases to trimming and J lost 5 bases; unmatched junction nucleotides: 5. This CDR3 contains 13 residues. Germline V gene lookup returns CDR1 SGHNT and CDR2 YENEEA. The CDR3 is CASAGRENNEQFF. The CDR3 bases are TGTGCCAGCGCCGGGAGGGAGAACAATGAGCAGTTCTTC.

The chain couples TRBV20-1 to TRBJ1-2; the D is unclear. V was cut by 3 bases and J by 5 bases, with 10 bases left in between. This CDR3 region has 12 residues. Germline lookup yields CDR1 DFQATT and CDR2 SNEGSKA (reference sequence). The CDR3 loop is CSASQAAYGYTF. The CDR3 nucleotides read TGCAGTGCTAGTCAGGCAGCTTATGGCTACACCTTC.

The chain uses TRBV6-2 or TRBV6-3 and TRBJ2-1; the D is unclear. The germline V and J ends were trimmed by 4 bases and 5 bases, with 6 bases remaining between them. Germline lookup yields CDR1 MNHEY and CDR2 SVGEGT. There are 12 residues in the CDR3. In DNA, the CDR3 is TGTGCCAGCAGTTCACTGGACAATGAGCAGTTCTTC. Residues: CASSSLDNEQFF.

The J gene is TRBJ1-5, the V gene TRBV2; the D is unclear. This CDR3 has 13 amino acids. V gave up 6 bases and J gave up 4 bases, with 10 bases separating them. Germline CDR1 and CDR2: SNHLY and FYNNEI. The CDR3 loop reads CASRWVGNQPQHF. In DNA, the CDR3 is TGTGCCAGCAGGTGGGTCGGGAATCAGCCCCAGCATTTT.

This clone was seen a handful of times. The chain combines TRBV27 with TRBJ1-1, with 8 bases that match TRBD1. The CDR3 loop spans 17 amino acids. CDR1 MNHEY and CDR2 SMNVEV come from the germline V gene (reference sequence). V shed 5 bases and J 0 bases; nucleotides not matched to a gene: 11. The CDR3 reads CASSPWTGRALNTEAFF. Written as DNA, the CDR3 is TGTGCCAGCAGTCCCTGGACAGGGAGGGCTCTGAACACTGAAGCTTTCTTT.

This chain links TRBV5-4 with TRBJ2-1, with D tentatively TRBD2 (5 bases). CDR3 size: 19 residues. CDR1 is SGHNT, CDR2 YYREEE, per germline (reference sequence). V was shortened by 0 bases and J by 0 bases, with 19 bases between the two germline ends. The CDR3 is CASSLGFAARVYSYNEQFF. For the CDR3, the DNA is TGTGCCAGCAGCTTGGGGTTCGCAGCGCGGGTTTACTCCTACAATGAGCAGTTCTTC.

This clone occurred once. V usage is TRBV6-6 and J usage is TRBJ2-1, with D possibly TRBD1 on 5 matching bases. The CDR3 loop spans 14 amino acids. Germline lookup yields CDR1 MNHNY and CDR2 SVGAGI (reference sequence). Trimming took 6 bases from V and 4 from J, leaving 13 bases between them. The chain's CDR3 is CASRNNQGYNEQFF. The CDR3 region has the DNA TGTGCCAGCAGAAACAACCAGGGTTACAATGAGCAGTTCTTC.

V usage is TRBV30 and J usage is TRBJ2-1; 10 nucleotides agree with TRBD2. Germline V gene lookup returns CDR1 GTSNPN and CDR2 SVGIG (reference sequence). J was trimmed by 2 bases and V by 5 bases; bases with no gene match: 3. The CDR3 sequence is 14 residues long. CDR3 coding DNA: TGTGCCTGGGCCCTAGCGGGAGCCTACAATGAGCAGTTCTTC. Protein sequence: CAWALAGAYNEQFF.

The rearrangement links TRBV6-2 or TRBV6-3 to TRBJ2-3; TRBD2 matches at 8 bases. Germline CDR1 is MNHEY and CDR2 is SVGEGT. Germline trimming cut 3 bases from V and 2 bases from J; bases unmatched to any gene: 4. This CDR3 is built from 15 residues. Here the CDR3 reads CASSYEREFTDTQYF. CDR3 nucleotide sequence: TGTGCCAGCAGTTATGAGCGGGAGTTCACAGATACGCAGTATTTT.